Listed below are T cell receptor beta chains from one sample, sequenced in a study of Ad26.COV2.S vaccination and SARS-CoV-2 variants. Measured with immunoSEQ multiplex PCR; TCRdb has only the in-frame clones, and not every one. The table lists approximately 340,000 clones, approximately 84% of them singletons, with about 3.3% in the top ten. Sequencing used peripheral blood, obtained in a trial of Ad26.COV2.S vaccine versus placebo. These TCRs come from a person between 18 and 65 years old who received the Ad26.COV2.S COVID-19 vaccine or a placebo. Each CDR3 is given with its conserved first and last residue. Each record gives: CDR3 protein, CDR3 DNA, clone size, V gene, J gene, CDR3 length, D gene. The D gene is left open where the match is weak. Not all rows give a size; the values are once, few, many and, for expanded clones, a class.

CDR3aa: CASSRSYEQFF
CDR3nt: TGTGCCAGCTCACGGAGCTATGAGCAGTTCTTC
abundance: NA
v_gene: TRBV18
j_gene: TRBJ2-1
len: 11
d_gene: NA

CDR3aa: CASSLAGGTGNEQFF
CDR3nt: TGCGCCAGCAGTTTAGCGGGGGGCACGGGGAATGAGCAGTTCTTC
abundance: NA
v_gene: TRBV5-1
j_gene: TRBJ2-1
len: 15
d_gene: TRBD2

CDR3aa: CASSDRARGYNEQFF
CDR3nt: TGTGCCAGCAGTGATAGGGCAAGAGGGTACAATGAGCAGTTCTTC
abundance: NA
v_gene: TRBV6-1
j_gene: TRBJ2-1
len: 15
d_gene: NA

CDR3aa: CASSQGQGSGQPQHF
CDR3nt: TGCGCCAGCAGCCAGGGACAGGGGTCCGGGCAGCCCCAGCATTTT
abundance: few
v_gene: TRBV4-1
j_gene: TRBJ1-5
len: 15
d_gene: TRBD1

CDR3aa: CASTQGYQETQYF
CDR3nt: TGTGCCAGCACCCAGGGTTACCAAGAGACCCAGTACTTC
abundance: NA
v_gene: TRBV3-1/TRBV3-2
j_gene: TRBJ2-5
len: 13
d_gene: NA

CDR3aa: CARSLTQVRYEQYF
CDR3nt: TGTGCCAGAAGCTTGACGCAGGTCCGGTACGAGCAGTACTTC
abundance: few
v_gene: TRBV5-3
j_gene: TRBJ2-7
len: 14
d_gene: NA

CDR3aa: CSVEHNLTRAVWCNQPQHF
CDR3nt: TGCAGCGTTGAGCACAATTTGACCCGAGCGGTATGGTGCAATCAGCCCCAGCATTTT
abundance: NA
v_gene: TRBV29-1
j_gene: TRBJ1-5
len: 19
d_gene: NA

CDR3aa: CAWSEVAFEKLFF
CDR3nt: TGTGCCTGGAGTGAGGTCGCCTTTGAAAAACTGTTTTTT
abundance: few
v_gene: TRBV30
j_gene: TRBJ1-4
len: 13
d_gene: NA

CDR3aa: CATSEATGFYNEQFF
CDR3nt: TGTGCCACCAGTGAGGCGACAGGGTTTTACAATGAGCAGTTCTTC
abundance: NA
v_gene: TRBV24-1
j_gene: TRBJ2-1
len: 15
d_gene: TRBD1

CDR3aa: CASSLHLDRVVALHF
CDR3nt: TGTGCCAGCAGTTTACACCTGGACAGGGTTGTGGCCCTCCACTTT
abundance: NA
v_gene: TRBV27
j_gene: TRBJ1-6
len: 15
d_gene: TRBD1

CDR3aa: CASQGAGGELFF
CDR3nt: TGTGCCAGCCAGGGGGCGGGAGGGGAGCTGTTTTTT
abundance: NA
v_gene: TRBV9
j_gene: TRBJ2-2
len: 12
d_gene: TRBD1

CDR3aa: CASSLAQGLAGEQYF
CDR3nt: TGTGCCAGCAGCTTAGCGCAGGGACTAGCGGGCGAGCAGTACTTC
abundance: NA
v_gene: TRBV7-2
j_gene: TRBJ2-7
len: 15
d_gene: TRBD2

CDR3aa: CASSSLRTSGSKQYF
CDR3nt: TGTGCCAGCAGCTCCCTTAGGACTAGCGGGAGCAAGCAGTACTTC
abundance: NA
v_gene: TRBV5-4
j_gene: TRBJ2-7
len: 15
d_gene: TRBD2

CDR3aa: CASSYRRLNTEAFF
CDR3nt: TGTGCCAGCAGTTACCGCAGACTCAACACTGAAGCTTTCTTT
abundance: few
v_gene: TRBV6-5
j_gene: TRBJ1-1
len: 14
d_gene: NA

CDR3aa: CATLGREGRSRNQPQHF
CDR3nt: TGTGCCACCTTAGGGAGGGAGGGCCGATCTCGCAATCAGCCCCAGCATTTT
abundance: NA
v_gene: TRBV19
j_gene: TRBJ1-5
len: 17
d_gene: NA

CDR3aa: CASSPGGGSRTGELFF
CDR3nt: TGTGCCAGCAGCCCCGGCGGGGGGTCGAGGACCGGGGAGCTGTTTTTT
abundance: NA
v_gene: TRBV5-4
j_gene: TRBJ2-2
len: 16
d_gene: TRBD2

CDR3aa: CASSQDLPDTQYF
CDR3nt: TGTGCCAGCAGCCAGGACCTGCCAGATACGCAGTATTTT
abundance: NA
v_gene: TRBV14
j_gene: TRBJ2-3
len: 13
d_gene: NA

CDR3aa: CASSVLSGGPGNIQYF
CDR3nt: TGTGCCAGCAGCGTGCTTAGCGGGGGGCCCGGAAACATTCAGTACTTC
abundance: NA
v_gene: TRBV2
j_gene: TRBJ2-4
len: 16
d_gene: TRBD2

CDR3aa: CASSILRGLDYGYTF
CDR3nt: TGTGCCAGTAGTATATTGAGGGGGCTTGACTATGGCTACACCTTC
abundance: NA
v_gene: TRBV19
j_gene: TRBJ1-2
len: 15
d_gene: TRBD1

CDR3aa: CAWTKGNTGGISYEQYF
CDR3nt: TGTGCCTGGACGAAAGGCAATACAGGGGGGATCTCCTACGAGCAGTACTTC
abundance: once
v_gene: TRBV30
j_gene: TRBJ2-7
len: 17
d_gene: TRBD1

CDR3aa: CASSPGRSPSSYNEQFF
CDR3nt: TGCGCCAGCAGCCCCGGGCGGAGCCCCAGCTCCTACAATGAGCAGTTCTTC
abundance: NA
v_gene: TRBV4-1
j_gene: TRBJ2-1
len: 17
d_gene: NA

CDR3aa: CASSPFVGANEKLFF
CDR3nt: TGTGCCAGCAGCCCGTTCGTGGGAGCGAATGAAAAACTGTTTTTT
abundance: NA
v_gene: TRBV7-9
j_gene: TRBJ1-4
len: 15
d_gene: NA

CDR3aa: CASSFGGAYGYTF
CDR3nt: TGTGCCAGCAGTTTTGGAGGGGCCTATGGCTACACCTTC
abundance: NA
v_gene: TRBV28
j_gene: TRBJ1-2
len: 13
d_gene: NA

CDR3aa: CASSQDLGARGYTF
CDR3nt: TGTGCCAGCAGCCAAGATCTTGGTGCGAGGGGCTACACCTTC
abundance: NA
v_gene: TRBV3-1/TRBV3-2
j_gene: TRBJ1-2
len: 14
d_gene: NA

CDR3aa: CASSRQVRGRYEQYF
CDR3nt: TGTGCCAGTAGTCGACAGGTGAGGGGTCGGTACGAGCAGTACTTC
abundance: NA
v_gene: TRBV19
j_gene: TRBJ2-7
len: 15
d_gene: NA

CDR3aa: CASSESPRREKLFF
CDR3nt: TGTGCCAGCAGTGAATCCCCCAGACGAGAAAAACTGTTTTTT
abundance: NA
v_gene: TRBV25-1
j_gene: TRBJ1-4
len: 14
d_gene: NA

CDR3aa: CANHPGGAGNTIYF
CDR3nt: TGTGCCAACCACCCCGGGGGGGCTGGAAACACCATATATTTT
abundance: NA
v_gene: TRBV10-3
j_gene: TRBJ1-3
len: 14
d_gene: NA

CDR3aa: CASSSVSEAFF
CDR3nt: TGTGCCAGCAGCTCCGTCTCTGAAGCTTTCTTT
abundance: NA
v_gene: TRBV5-5
j_gene: TRBJ1-1
len: 11
d_gene: NA

CDR3aa: CASSPQGVLTPNNGYTF
CDR3nt: TGTGCCAGCTCACCACAAGGAGTACTAACACCGAATAATGGCTACACCTTC
abundance: NA
v_gene: TRBV18
j_gene: TRBJ1-2
len: 17
d_gene: NA

CDR3aa: CASSGEMIGDRLDEQFF
CDR3nt: TGTGCCAGCAGTGGGGAGATGATTGGGGACAGGCTGGATGAGCAGTTCTTC
abundance: NA
v_gene: TRBV2
j_gene: TRBJ2-1
len: 17
d_gene: TRBD1

CDR3aa: CASSQLAGGTDTQYF
CDR3nt: TGTGCCAGCAGCCAATTAGCGGGGGGTACAGATACGCAGTATTTT
abundance: NA
v_gene: TRBV14
j_gene: TRBJ2-3
len: 15
d_gene: TRBD2

CDR3aa: CASSISSGILSETQYF
CDR3nt: TGTGCCAGTAGTATTTCTAGCGGGATTTTGTCAGAGACCCAGTACTTC
abundance: NA
v_gene: TRBV19
j_gene: TRBJ2-5
len: 16
d_gene: TRBD2

CDR3aa: CASSFRSSATNEKLFF
CDR3nt: TGTGCCAGCAGTTTTCGTTCGTCTGCAACTAATGAAAAACTGTTTTTT
abundance: NA
v_gene: TRBV27
j_gene: TRBJ1-4
len: 16
d_gene: NA

CDR3aa: CASSLGFRGTDTQYF
CDR3nt: TGTGCCAGCAGCTTAGGGTTTAGAGGCACAGATACGCAGTATTTT
abundance: NA
v_gene: TRBV7-2
j_gene: TRBJ2-3
len: 15
d_gene: NA

CDR3aa: CASSPSFTETQYF
CDR3nt: TGTGCCAGCTCACCTTCCTTCACAGAGACCCAGTACTTC
abundance: NA
v_gene: TRBV18
j_gene: TRBJ2-5
len: 13
d_gene: NA

CDR3aa: CASRGEGAQDNEQFF
CDR3nt: TGCGCCAGCCGAGGGGAGGGGGCACAGGACAATGAGCAGTTCTTC
abundance: NA
v_gene: TRBV4-1
j_gene: TRBJ2-1
len: 15
d_gene: NA

CDR3aa: CASSIPSGGRDTQYF
CDR3nt: TGTGCCAGTAGTATTCCTAGCGGGGGACGAGATACGCAGTATTTT
abundance: few
v_gene: TRBV19
j_gene: TRBJ2-3
len: 15
d_gene: TRBD2

CDR3aa: CASSLGGGLFF
CDR3nt: TGTGCCAGCAGCTTGGGCGGGGGGTTGTTCTTC
abundance: NA
v_gene: TRBV7-2
j_gene: TRBJ2-1
len: 11
d_gene: TRBD2

CDR3aa: CASSYPLAGGADTQYF
CDR3nt: TGTGCCAGCAGTTACCCCCTAGCGGGAGGCGCAGATACGCAGTATTTT
abundance: NA
v_gene: TRBV6-2/TRBV6-3
j_gene: TRBJ2-3
len: 16
d_gene: TRBD2

CDR3aa: CASSDPGSIYGYTF
CDR3nt: TGTGCCAGCAGTGACCCCGGGTCAATCTATGGCTACACCTTC
abundance: NA
v_gene: TRBV6-2/TRBV6-3
j_gene: TRBJ1-2
len: 14
d_gene: NA

CDR3aa: CASSQGIGGRSTGELFF
CDR3nt: TGCGCCAGCAGCCAAGGTATCGGGGGGCGTAGCACCGGGGAGCTGTTTTTT
abundance: few
v_gene: TRBV4-1
j_gene: TRBJ2-2
len: 17
d_gene: NA

CDR3aa: CATSTGTGGAGYGYTF
CDR3nt: TGTGCCACCTCCACCGGGACAGGGGGCGCCGGCTATGGCTACACCTTC
abundance: NA
v_gene: TRBV19
j_gene: TRBJ1-2
len: 16
d_gene: TRBD1

CDR3aa: CASSSGQVYNEQFF
CDR3nt: TGTGCCAGCAGCTCCGGACAGGTCTACAATGAGCAGTTCTTC
abundance: NA
v_gene: TRBV7-2
j_gene: TRBJ2-1
len: 14
d_gene: TRBD1

CDR3aa: CASSPRSRQVGGGYTF
CDR3nt: TGTGCCAGCAGCCCCAGAAGCCGACAGGTTGGGGGAGGCTACACCTTC
abundance: NA
v_gene: TRBV9
j_gene: TRBJ1-2
len: 16
d_gene: NA

CDR3aa: CSVTGVANEKLFF
CDR3nt: TGCAGCGTTACAGGGGTGGCTAATGAAAAACTGTTTTTT
abundance: NA
v_gene: TRBV29-1
j_gene: TRBJ1-4
len: 13
d_gene: TRBD1

CDR3aa: CSERAGGTYNEQFF
CDR3nt: TGCAGCGAGAGGGCGGGAGGCACCTACAATGAGCAGTTCTTC
abundance: NA
v_gene: TRBV29-1
j_gene: TRBJ2-1
len: 14
d_gene: TRBD2

CDR3aa: CASSPPGGTYEQYF
CDR3nt: TGTGCCAGCTCACCACCGGGAGGGACCTACGAGCAGTACTTC
abundance: NA
v_gene: TRBV18
j_gene: TRBJ2-7
len: 14
d_gene: TRBD2